The 13 T cell receptor beta chains presented below share a single source sample, sequenced in a study of technical replicates of blood from several donors. This table comes from immunoSEQ multiplex PCR, and its TCRdb copy is limited to in-frame clones, with some not included. The sample shows about 58,000 clones, approximately 94% of them seen only once. Material: PBMCs. The source of these receptors is a human donor in good health. Some clones in this sample may be carry-over from other donors' samples.

The V call is TRBV7-8, the J call TRBJ2-7; TRBD2 is a possible D gene (6 bases). The CDR3 length is 15 residues. V was clipped by 3 bases and J by 2 bases, with 14 bases between them. CDR1 and CDR2 (germline): SGHVS, FQNEAQ. DNA of the CDR3: TGTGCCAGCAGCTTCCGGGACTCCTCGACCTACGAGCAGTACTTC. This codes for CASSFRDSSTYEQYF.

This chain connects TRBV7-9 to TRBJ2-6, with 8 bases fitting TRBD1. The V gene's germline CDR1 is SEHNR and CDR2 FQNEAQ (reference sequence). Trimming took 8 bases from V and 0 from J; bases not matched to a gene: 9. The CDR3 runs to 17 residues. In nucleotides, the CDR3 is TGTGCCAGCGGGGCCGGGACAGGCTACTCTGGGGCCAACGTCCTGACTTTC. Amino acid sequence: CASGAGTGYSGANVLTF.

The chain carries TRBV5-4 and TRBJ2-5, with 8 bases aligning to TRBD2. V shed 0 bases and J 9 bases; nucleotides not matched to a gene: 10. The CDR3 runs 15 residues. Looked up from germline, CDR1 is SGHNT and CDR2 is YYREEE (reference sequence). For the CDR3, the DNA is TGTGCCAGCAGCTTGGGGACTAGCTCACGGGGTCCCCAGTACTTC. This translates into CASSLGTSSRGPQYF.

The chain links TRBV18 to TRBJ1-5, with D possibly being TRBD1 (5 bases). The CDR3 length is 14 residues. Trimming cost V 2 bases and J 6 bases, with 11 bases left between them. From germline, CDR1 is KGHSH and CDR2 LQKENI. The CDR3 nucleotides are TGTGCCAGCTCACCAGGGGACGGGGGTCAGCCCCAGCATTTT. Translated: CASSPGDGGQPQHF.

This sequence joins TRBV7-2 and TRBJ2-1; 10 bases match TRBD2. Germline V gene lookup returns CDR1 SGHTA and CDR2 FQGNSA. After removal of 5 bases from V and 3 bases from J, the junction contained 4 bases not matched to a gene. The CDR3 consists of 15 residues. DNA for the CDR3: TGTGCCAGCAGCGAAGCTAGCGGGGGCTACAATGAGCAGTTCTTC. Amino acids: CASSEASGGYNEQFF. Based on the CDR3 plus reference TRBV7-2 and TRBJ2-1, the full variable domain is GAGVSQSPSNKVTEKGKDVELRCDPISGHTALYWYRQSLGQGLEFLIYFQGNSAPDKSGLPSDRFSAERTGGSVSTLTIQRTQQEDSAVYLCASSEASGGYNEQFFGPGTRLTVL.

The genes are TRBV2 and TRBJ1-4; maybe TRBD1 (5 bases). There are 14 residues in the CDR3. The germline V gene encodes CDR1 SNHLY and CDR2 FYNNEI. Trimming removed 4 bases from V and 8 bases from J, with 14 bases in between. The CDR3, as DNA: TGTGCCAGCAGTGGACAGATAGGGGTGGAAAAACTGTTTTTT. Residues: CASSGQIGVEKLFF.

The genes are TRBV7-9 and TRBJ2-1; 10 bases align to TRBD2. The V gene's germline CDR1 is SEHNR and CDR2 FQNEAQ (reference sequence). There are 14 residues in the CDR3. Germline trimming cut 1 base from V and 9 bases from J; bases unmatched to any gene: 3. DNA of the CDR3: TGTGCCAGCAGCTTAGTAGCGGGAGGTTTTGAGCAGTTCTTC. Amino acids: CASSLVAGGFEQFF.

The genes are TRBV18 and TRBJ1-2, with 8 bases lining up with TRBD1. Germline V lookup: CDR1 KGHSH, CDR2 LQKENI. Unmatched junction bases numbered 8, after V lost 3 bases and J lost 8 bases. This CDR3 region has 14 residues. This chain's CDR3 is CASSPQGAAGGYTF. Written as DNA, the CDR3 is TGTGCCAGCTCACCGCAGGGGGCTGCGGGCGGCTACACCTTC. The variable domain in full, completed from reference TRBV18 and TRBJ1-2, reads NAGVMQNPRHLVRRRGQEARLRCSPMKGHSHVYWYRQLPEEGLKFMVYLQKENIIDESGMPKERFSAEFPKEGPSILRIQQVVRGDSAAYFCASSPQGAAGGYTFGSGTRLTVV.

This clone was counted once. The genes are TRBV4-1 and TRBJ2-7; TRBD2 aligns across 9 bases. This CDR3 comprises 15 residues. V lost 3 bases, J lost 0 bases, and 3 bases stayed unmatched. CDR1 is MGHRA and CDR2 is YSYEKL in the germline V gene. CDR3 protein: CASSQGSGSSYEQYF. The DNA for the CDR3 is TGCGCCAGCAGCCAGGGTAGCGGGAGCTCCTACGAGCAGTACTTC.

The V call is TRBV11-1, the J call TRBJ2-7; TRBD1 aligns across 8 bases. With V trimmed by 8 bases and J by 3 bases, 9 bases remained unmatched. The CDR3 has 14 amino acids. Germline V lookup: CDR1 SGHAT, CDR2 FQDESV (reference sequence). The CDR3 region has the DNA TGTGCCAGCGGAGCCGACAGGGGACTCTACGAGCAGTACTTC. This gives the protein CASGADRGLYEQYF.

J is TRBJ2-7 and V is TRBV4-3; 8 bases match TRBD2. The germline V gene encodes CDR1 LGHNA and CDR2 YSLEER. This CDR3 is built from 15 residues. The V gene end was trimmed by 1 base and the J gene end by 3 bases; junction bases not matched to a gene: 5. The CDR3 region is CASSQVAGGVYEQYF. The DNA of the CDR3 is TGCGCCAGCAGCCAAGTCGCGGGAGGCGTCTACGAGCAGTACTTC.

This CDR3 is CASSPISYNEQFF. For the CDR3, the DNA is TGTGCCAGCAGTCCTATCTCCTACAATGAGCAGTTCTTC. The chain joins TRBV28 to TRBJ2-1; D unresolved. V was clipped by 5 bases and J by 0 bases, with 5 bases between them. Germline V gene data show CDR1 as MDHEN and CDR2 as SYDVKM. This CDR3 has 13 amino acids. Combining the CDR3 with reference TRBV28 and TRBJ2-1 gives the whole variable domain DVKVTQSSRYLVKRTGEKVFLECVQDMDHENMFWYRQDPGLGLRLIYFSYDVKMKEKGDIPEGYSVSREKKERFSLILESASTNQTSMYLCASSPISYNEQFFGPGTRLTVL.

The chain uses TRBV27 and TRBJ2-7; 9 bases fit TRBD2. V shed 6 bases and J 4 bases; nucleotides not matched to a gene: 7. The length of the CDR3 is 14 residues. Germline CDR1 and CDR2: MNHEY and SMNVEV (reference sequence). The CDR3 reads CASSLAGVGYEQYF. CDR3 in DNA: TGTGCCAGCAGCTTAGCGGGAGTTGGTTACGAGCAGTACTTC.